In its sample, the clone carrying this T cell receptor beta chain was seen once. Its antigen remains unknown. The record originates from a study of shared clonotypes between healthy human individuals. Study conclusions and caveats: Sorted-subset sequencing was shown by rarefaction to be incomplete despite large depth.

This table comes from immunoSEQ multiplex PCR, and its TCRdb copy is limited to in-frame clones, with some not included. The sample holds about 1 million clones, about 75% seen once. CDR3 size: 16 residues. Trimming cost V 6 bases and J 1 base; bases outside gene matches: 9. CDR1 and CDR2 from the germline V gene are MDHEN and SYDVKM. The chain couples TRBV28 to TRBJ1-5, with TRBD1 matching over 7 bases. The sequence derives from a man aged 18 to 30 in good health. The material sequenced was memory CD4+ T cells sorted from blood. Subset described: CD45RA-negative fraction. The CDR3 DNA follows: TGTGCCAGCAGGTACCCGACAGGGTCGAGCAATCAGCCCCAGCATTTT. Translated, it gives CASRYPTGSSNQPQHF.